The 32 T cell receptor beta chains given below trace back to one sample, sequenced in a study of T cell changes during pregnancy in multiple sclerosis. The data were produced by immunoSEQ multiplex PCR, yet TCRdb's version contains in-frame clones alone and is incomplete. Among tens of thousands of clones listed, around 90% were seen once. The material was CD4+ T cells from peripheral blood mononuclear cells, obtained before pregnancy. Receptor source: a female donor with multiple sclerosis, enrolled in a pregnancy study.

The chain joins TRBV7-2 to TRBJ1-5, with 12 bases fitting TRBD1. Germline loops: CDR1 SGHTA, CDR2 FQGNSA. The CDR3 has 17 residues. J gave up 2 bases and V 2 bases, and 4 bases lay outside the gene matches. CDR3 sequence: CASSLWGQGAGNQPQHF. CDR3 nucleotides: TGTGCCAGCAGCTTATGGGGACAGGGGGCTGGCAATCAGCCCCAGCATTTT.

This chain joins TRBV27 and TRBJ2-7; 12 bases fit TRBD2. This CDR3 comprises 15 residues. CDR1 is MNHEY, CDR2 SMNVEV, per germline (reference sequence). V was pared by 5 bases and J by 7 bases, with 9 bases of the junction left unmatched. The CDR3 sequence is CASSPRLAGVGEQYF. CDR3 in DNA: TGTGCCAGCAGTCCCCGACTAGCGGGAGTAGGTGAGCAGTACTTC.

The DNA of the CDR3 is TGTGCTAGTGGTTTGGTACTGGAAAGGGCGGGGGGTGAGCAGTTCTTC. Protein: CASGLVLERAGGEQFF. J is TRBJ2-1 and V is TRBV12-5; TRBD2 aligns across 8 bases. CDR3 size: 16 residues. The germline gives CDR1 LGHNT, CDR2 FRNRAP. V shed 0 bases, J shed 9 bases, and the junction held 10 bases outside the gene matches.

The genes are TRBV30 and TRBJ1-6; 10 bases line up with TRBD1. CDR1 and CDR2 from the germline V gene are GTSNPN and SVGIG (reference sequence). CDR3 length: 14 amino acids. The J segment lost 7 bases and the V segment lost 2 bases, leaving 2 bases of the junction unmatched. CDR3 nucleotides: TGTGCCTGGAGTTCGGGACAGGGGAATTCACCCCTCCACTTT. Translating gives CAWSSGQGNSPLHF. The full variable domain, completed using reference TRBV30 and TRBJ1-6, is SQTIHQWPATLVQPVGSPLSLECTVEGTSNPNLYWYRQAAGRGLQLLFYSVGIGQISSEVPQNLSASRPQDRQFILSSKKLLLSDSGFYLCAWSSGQGNSPLHFGNGTRLTVT.

This chain's CDR3 is CAWSVNLAQYF. The CDR3 coding sequence is TGTGCCTGGAGTGTAAATTTAGCGCAGTATTTT. The chain joins TRBV30 to TRBJ2-3; D not resolved. The germline V gene encodes CDR1 GTSNPN and CDR2 SVGIG (reference sequence). V lost 0 bases and J lost 10, with 8 bases in between. This CDR3 has 11 amino acids. Drawing the rest from reference TRBV30 and TRBJ2-3, the complete variable domain is SQTIHQWPATLVQPVGSPLSLECTVEGTSNPNLYWYRQAAGRGLQLLFYSVGIGQISSEVPQNLSASRPQDRQFILSSKKLLLSDSGFYLCAWSVNLAQYFGPGTRLTVL.

The chain uses TRBV28 and TRBJ2-3; 7 bases fit TRBD2. The length of the CDR3 is 15 residues. The V segment lost 7 bases and the J segment 4 bases; nucleotides outside the gene matches: 11. Germline V lookup: CDR1 MDHEN, CDR2 SYDVKM. The CDR3 bases are TGTGCCAGCACCCAGTGGACGGCGGGAGCAGATACGCAGTATTTT. It yields the protein CASTQWTAGADTQYF.

The V gene is TRBV5-5, the J gene TRBJ2-1; D is unresolved. The CDR3 consists of 15 residues. Looked up from germline, CDR1 is SGHKS and CDR2 is YYEKEE (reference sequence). V was cut by 0 bases and J by 0 bases, with 7 bases left in between. In nucleotides, the CDR3 is TGTGCCAGCAGCTTGGGCGGAAGCTCCTACAATGAGCAGTTCTTC. This codes for CASSLGGSSYNEQFF.

This clone appeared a few times. This chain connects TRBV7-2 to TRBJ2-2; 11 positions match TRBD2. The CDR3 sequence is 15 residues long. Germline V lookup: CDR1 SGHTA, CDR2 FQGNSA. After removal of 5 bases from V and 10 bases from J, the junction contained 9 bases not matched to a gene. The chain's CDR3 is CASSGRLAGLEELFF. Here the CDR3 DNA reads TGTGCCAGCAGCGGTAGACTAGCGGGATTGGAGGAGCTGTTTTTT.

This clone showed up just once. This chain joins TRBV5-1 and TRBJ2-1; the D is unclear. The germline gives CDR1 SGHRS, CDR2 YFSETQ. The CDR3 extends over 17 amino acids. V dropped 2 bases and J dropped 0 bases, with 15 bases sitting between them. The CDR3 nucleotides are TGCGCCAGCAGCTTCCCCACAGACGGAAGCTCCTACAATGAGCAGTTCTTC. Its translation is CASSFPTDGSSYNEQFF.

J is TRBJ2-6 and V is TRBV6-6, with 10 bases lining up with TRBD1. Germline V gene sequence: CDR1 MNHNY, CDR2 SVGAGI (reference sequence). The trim removed 4 bases at V and 2 bases at J, leaving 2 bases unmatched. CDR3 length: 16 residues. The CDR3 DNA reads as TGTGCCAGCAGTTCCGGGACAGGGGCTGGGGCCAACGTCCTGACTTTC. Translated, it gives CASSSGTGAGANVLTF.

The genes are TRBV4-1 and TRBJ2-7; D is possibly TRBD2 (6 bases). This CDR3 contains 14 residues. Trimming left V 6 bases short and J 6 bases short, with 18 bases between. Germline V gives CDR1 MGHRA, CDR2 YSYEKL. The CDR3 protein is CASSRTIFLSEQYF. CDR3 coding DNA: TGCGCCAGCAGTAGGACTATCTTTTTGAGCGAGCAGTACTTC.

This chain joins TRBV7-8 and TRBJ2-7, with D tentatively TRBD2 (5 bases). CDR3 length: 14 amino acids. Germline CDR1 reads SGHVS; CDR2 reads FQNEAQ. V shed 5 bases and J shed 1 base, with 12 bases lying between them. Here the CDR3 reads CASSRAVYSYEQYF. CDR3 in DNA: TGTGCCAGCAGCCGAGCGGTTTATTCCTACGAGCAGTACTTC.

About this clone itself: Different DNA sequences within this sample yield the same CDR3. The chain carries TRBV15 and TRBJ1-5; D might be TRBD1 (6 bases). The CDR3 extends over 14 amino acids. In germline, CDR1 is LNHNV, CDR2 YYDKDF (reference sequence). Trimming pared 3 bases from V and 12 bases from J, leaving 18 bases between. CDR3 sequence: CATSSDNDRPLQHF. The DNA for the CDR3 is TGTGCCACCAGCAGTGATAATGACAGGCCGCTCCAGCATTTT.

V and J are TRBV2 and TRBJ2-7; D is perhaps TRBD2 (6 bases). The germline gives CDR1 SNHLY, CDR2 FYNNEI. Trimming took off 6 bases at V and 1 base at J, with 7 bases between the two ends. The CDR3 covers 12 residues. CDR3 DNA: TGTGCCAGCAGCGGGACTTCCTACGAGCAGTACTTC. Residues: CASSGTSYEQYF.

This chain links TRBV2 with TRBJ2-5; a weak D match, TRBD1 (6 bases). V lost 5 bases and J lost 4, with 11 bases in between. Looked up from germline, CDR1 is SNHLY and CDR2 is FYNNEI. This CDR3 comprises 13 residues. CDR3 residues: CASSPWTAETQYF. In DNA form, the CDR3 reads TGTGCCAGCAGTCCTTGGACAGCAGAGACCCAGTACTTC.

The chain couples TRBV7-2 to TRBJ2-7, with 10 bases matching TRBD1. The germline V gene encodes CDR1 SGHTA and CDR2 FQGNSA. The CDR3 is 14 amino acids. The junction had 4 bases not matched to a gene; V was cut back by 2 bases and J by 6 bases. The CDR3 coding sequence is TGTGCCAGCAGCTTATGGACAGGGGGTACCGAGCAGTACTTC. Its translation: CASSLWTGGTEQYF.

The chain uses TRBV29-1 and TRBJ2-5; TRBD2 aligns across 9 bases. Germline CDR1 is SQVTM and CDR2 is ANQGSEA. Trimming removed 7 bases from V and 0 bases from J; junction bases left unmatched: 18. CDR3 length: 18 residues. CDR3 in amino acids: CSARRGGLAGRHQETQYF. CDR3 DNA: TGCAGCGCTCGGAGAGGTGGGCTAGCGGGGCGTCACCAAGAGACCCAGTACTTC. Filled out from reference TRBV29-1 and TRBJ2-5, the complete variable domain reads SAVISQKPSRDICQRGTSLTIQCQVDSQVTMMFWYRQQPGQSLTLIATANQGSEATYESGFVIDKFPISRPNLTFSTLTVSNMSPEDSSIYLCSARRGGLAGRHQETQYFGPGTRLLVL.

The chain recombines TRBV28 with TRBJ1-2; a weak D match, TRBD1 (5 bases). Deletions cut 9 bases from V and 3 bases from J, with 14 bases between. Germline loops: CDR1 MDHEN, CDR2 SYDVKM. The CDR3 spans 13 residues. CDR3 DNA: TGTGCCAGTAAGCCGGGGGAGGACTATGGCTACACCTTC. Translated, it gives CASKPGEDYGYTF.

The gene calls are TRBV7-8 and TRBJ2-7; D may be TRBD1 (5 bases). The CDR3 sequence is 14 residues long. The germline V gene has CDR1 SGHVS and CDR2 FQNEAQ. V was cut by 5 bases and J by 0 bases, with 11 bases left in between. The CDR3, as DNA: TGTGCCAGCAGCCTGACAGTGAGCTCCTACGAGCAGTACTTC. Its protein product is CASSLTVSSYEQYF.

The rearrangement links TRBV4-3 to TRBJ2-2; TRBD2 aligns across 7 bases. CDR1 is LGHNA and CDR2 is YSLEER in the germline V gene. Germline trimming cut 10 bases from V and 1 base from J; bases unmatched to any gene: 12. This CDR3 spans 16 amino acids. CDR3 amino acids: CATPGGASGNTGELFF. The CDR3 region has the DNA TGCGCCACCCCGGGGGGAGCGAGCGGGAACACCGGGGAGCTGTTTTTT.

The rearrangement joins TRBV6-5 to TRBJ2-3; D unclear. The V end lost 0 bases, the J end lost 2 bases, and 9 bases lay between the germline ends. The CDR3 runs to 15 residues. CDR1 and CDR2 from the germline V gene are MNHEY and SVGAGI. In DNA form, the CDR3 reads TGTGCCAGCAGTTACTCAGAACTGAACACAGATACGCAGTATTTT. As protein: CASSYSELNTDTQYF.

By its share, this clone is medium-sized (0.01 to 0.1%). J is TRBJ1-1 and V is TRBV14; no definite D call. Trimming cost V 1 base and J 5 bases, with 8 bases left between them. CDR1 and CDR2 from the germline V gene are SGHDN and FVKESK. CDR3 length equals 13 residues. The CDR3: CASSQGTRTEAFF. CDR3 DNA: TGTGCCAGCAGCCAAGGCACCCGGACTGAAGCTTTCTTT.

The chain recombines TRBV7-9 with TRBJ2-7, with a weak D call TRBD2 (7 bases). V was pared by 4 bases and J by 4 bases, with 20 bases between. CDR1 and CDR2 from the germline V gene are SEHNR and FQNEAQ (reference sequence). This CDR3 has 16 residues. The CDR3 bases are TGTGCCAGCAGCTCAGATGGGAGGGGGAAAACGTACGAGCAGTACTTC. Residues: CASSSDGRGKTYEQYF.

The gene calls are TRBV28 and TRBJ1-5; 7 bases fit TRBD1. The CDR3 extends over 16 amino acids. V trimming: 6 bases; J trimming: 7 bases; junction bases outside the gene matches: 15. Germline V gene sequence: CDR1 MDHEN, CDR2 SYDVKM. The CDR3 region is CASSRIRSTGEQPQHF. In DNA, the CDR3 is TGTGCCAGCAGCCGTATAAGAAGTACAGGGGAACAGCCCCAGCATTTT.

In its sample, this clone was seen once. The chain links TRBV11-3 to TRBJ2-1; D possibly corresponds to TRBD2 (6 bases). The V gene lost 5 bases and the J gene lost 3 bases, with 14 bases spanning the gap. CDR3 size: 15 residues. Germline V gene sequence: CDR1 SGHNT, CDR2 YENEEA. CDR3: CASSALATSYNEQFF. In DNA, the CDR3 is TGTGCCAGCAGCGCTCTAGCGACGAGCTACAATGAGCAGTTCTTC.

The chain is built from TRBV11-2 and TRBJ2-5; possible D gene TRBD2, 5 bases. Trimming stripped 0 bases from V and 1 base from J, with 9 bases between. Per germline, CDR1 SGHAT and CDR2 FQNNGV. The CDR3 runs 15 residues. The CDR3 is CASSLDGDFQETQYF. The CDR3 nucleotides are TGTGCCAGCAGCTTAGACGGGGATTTCCAAGAGACCCAGTACTTC.

This chain joins TRBV5-6 and TRBJ1-1; maybe TRBD1 (5 bases). Germline loops: CDR1 SGHDT, CDR2 YYEEEE. The CDR3 has 16 amino acids. V gave up 0 bases and J gave up 1 base, with 13 bases separating them. CDR3: CASSLAGRGTNTEAFF. The CDR3 DNA is TGTGCCAGCAGCTTGGCCGGTCGGGGGACGAACACTGAAGCTTTCTTT.

This clone was seen once. The CDR3: CASSSRGSTEAFF. In DNA, the CDR3 is TGTGCCAGCAGTTCACGAGGGTCCACTGAAGCTTTCTTT. The gene calls are TRBV27 and TRBJ1-1; the D is unclear. This CDR3 is built from 13 residues. V was cut by 4 bases and J by 4 bases, with 10 bases left in between. In germline, CDR1 is MNHEY, CDR2 SMNVEV (reference sequence).

V usage is TRBV19 and J usage is TRBJ1-1; 8 bases are shared with TRBD1. V lost 3 bases, J lost 1 base, and 4 bases stayed unmatched. The V gene's germline CDR1 is LNHDA and CDR2 SQIVND (reference sequence). This CDR3 region has 15 residues. CDR3 nucleotides: TGTGCCAGTAGTATCCGAGGACAGGGGAACACTGAAGCTTTCTTT. This gives the protein CASSIRGQGNTEAFF.

The rearrangement uses TRBV27 and TRBJ2-7, with TRBD2 identical over 7 bases. Germline assignment: CDR1 MNHEY and CDR2 SMNVEV (reference sequence). The CDR3 is 17 residues long. The J segment lost 0 bases and the V segment lost 2 bases, leaving 10 bases of the junction unmatched. The CDR3 coding sequence is TGTGCCAGCAGTTTAATGGCTAGCGGTTTGAGCTCCTACGAGCAGTACTTC. Amino acid sequence: CASSLMASGLSSYEQYF.

The chain carries TRBV2 and TRBJ2-7; no clear D gene. The CDR3 extends over 11 amino acids. The germline V gene encodes CDR1 SNHLY and CDR2 FYNNEI. V was cut by 4 bases and J by 6 bases, with 7 bases left in between. The CDR3 is CASSAVVEQYF. The CDR3 DNA reads TGTGCCAGCAGTGCGGTAGTCGAGCAGTACTTC.

This clone was counted once. This chain connects TRBV7-2 to TRBJ2-5; D not resolved. This CDR3 spans 16 amino acids. CDR1 SGHTA and CDR2 FQGNSA come from the germline V gene. The V end was cut by 0 bases, the J end by 1 base, with 12 bases between. CDR3 loop: CASSLAAVEPQETQYF. DNA for the CDR3: TGTGCCAGCAGCTTAGCTGCGGTTGAACCCCAAGAGACCCAGTACTTC.